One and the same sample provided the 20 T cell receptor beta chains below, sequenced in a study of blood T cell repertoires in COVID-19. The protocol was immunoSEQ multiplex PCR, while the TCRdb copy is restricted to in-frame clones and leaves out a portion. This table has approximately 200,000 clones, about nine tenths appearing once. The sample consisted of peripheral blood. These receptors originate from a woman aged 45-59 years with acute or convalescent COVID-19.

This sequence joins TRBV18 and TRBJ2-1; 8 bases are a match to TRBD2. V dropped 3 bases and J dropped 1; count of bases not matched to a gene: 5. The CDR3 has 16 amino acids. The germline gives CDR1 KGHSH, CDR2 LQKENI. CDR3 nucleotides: TGTGCCAGCTCACCGGCCGGGACTAGATCCTACAATGAGCAGTTCTTC. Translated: CASSPAGTRSYNEQFF.

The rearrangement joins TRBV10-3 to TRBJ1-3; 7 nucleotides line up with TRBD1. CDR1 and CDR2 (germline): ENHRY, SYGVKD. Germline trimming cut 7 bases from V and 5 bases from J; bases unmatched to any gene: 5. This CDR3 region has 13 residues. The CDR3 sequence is CAITSTGRNTIYF. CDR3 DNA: TGTGCCATCACCTCGACAGGGAGAAACACCATATATTTT.

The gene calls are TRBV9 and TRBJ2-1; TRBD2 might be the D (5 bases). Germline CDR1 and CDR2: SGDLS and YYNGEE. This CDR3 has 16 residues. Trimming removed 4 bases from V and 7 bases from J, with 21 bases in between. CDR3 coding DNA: TGTGCCAGCAGCCTCTCAAGGCTCGAGGGCAGAAATGAGCAGTTCTTC. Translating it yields CASSLSRLEGRNEQFF.

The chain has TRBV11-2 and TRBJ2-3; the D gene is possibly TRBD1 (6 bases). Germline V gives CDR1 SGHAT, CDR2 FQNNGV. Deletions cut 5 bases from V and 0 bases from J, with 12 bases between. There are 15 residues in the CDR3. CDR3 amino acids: CASSPGALSTDTQYF. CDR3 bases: TGTGCCAGCAGCCCAGGGGCCCTAAGCACAGATACGCAGTATTTT.

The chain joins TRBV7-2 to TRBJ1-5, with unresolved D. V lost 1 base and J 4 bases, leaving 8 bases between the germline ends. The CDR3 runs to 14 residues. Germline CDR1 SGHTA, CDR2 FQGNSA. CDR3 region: CASSLERENQPQHF. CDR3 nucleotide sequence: TGTGCCAGCAGCTTAGAGAGGGAAAATCAGCCCCAGCATTTT.

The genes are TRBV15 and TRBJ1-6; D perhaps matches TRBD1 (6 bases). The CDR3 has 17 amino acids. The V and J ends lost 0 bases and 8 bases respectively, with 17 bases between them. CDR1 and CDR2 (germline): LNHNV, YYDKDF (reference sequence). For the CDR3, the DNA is TGTGCCACCAGCAGAGATAAAGGAGGACAGAAAGATTCACCCCTCCACTTT. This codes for CATSRDKGGQKDSPLHF. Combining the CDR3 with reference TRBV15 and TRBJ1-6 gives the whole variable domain DAMVIQNPRYQVTQFGKPVTLSCSQTLNHNVMYWYQQKSSQAPKLLFHYYDKDFNNEADTPDNFQSRRPNTSFCFLDIRSPGLGDTAMYLCATSRDKGGQKDSPLHFGNGTRLTVT.

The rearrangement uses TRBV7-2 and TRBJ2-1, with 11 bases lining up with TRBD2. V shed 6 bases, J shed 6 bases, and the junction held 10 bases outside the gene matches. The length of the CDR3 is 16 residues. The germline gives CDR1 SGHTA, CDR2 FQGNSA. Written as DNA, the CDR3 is TGTGCCAGCAGAGATAGCGGGAGGGCCATTAGCAATGAGCAGTTCTTC. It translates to CASRDSGRAISNEQFF.

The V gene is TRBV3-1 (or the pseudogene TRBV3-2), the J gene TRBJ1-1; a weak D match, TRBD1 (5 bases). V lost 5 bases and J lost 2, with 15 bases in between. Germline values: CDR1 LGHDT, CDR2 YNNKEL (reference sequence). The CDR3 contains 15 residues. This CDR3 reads CASSDPRGRNTEAFF. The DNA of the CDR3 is TGTGCCAGCAGCGACCCAAGGGGCAGAAACACTGAAGCTTTCTTT.

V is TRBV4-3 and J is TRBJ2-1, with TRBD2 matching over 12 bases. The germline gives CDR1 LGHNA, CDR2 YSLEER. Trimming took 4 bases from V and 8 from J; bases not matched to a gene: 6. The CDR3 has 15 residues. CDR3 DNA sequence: TGCGCCAGCAGCCCCGGACTAGCGGGATTCGATGAGCAGTTCTTC. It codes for CASSPGLAGFDEQFF.

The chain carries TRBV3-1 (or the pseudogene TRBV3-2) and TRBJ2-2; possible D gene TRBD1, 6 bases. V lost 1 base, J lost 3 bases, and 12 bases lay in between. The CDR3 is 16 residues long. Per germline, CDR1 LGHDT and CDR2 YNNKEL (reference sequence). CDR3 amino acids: CASSQGTDRDTGELFF. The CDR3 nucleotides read TGTGCCAGCAGCCAAGGGACAGATCGGGACACCGGGGAGCTGTTTTTT.

The CDR3 region has the DNA TGCGCCAGCAGCTTGGCGGGGGGTGATACGCAGTATTTT. Translating gives CASSLAGGDTQYF. The chain joins TRBV5-1 to TRBJ2-3, with 7 nucleotides matching TRBD2. This CDR3 contains 13 residues. The J segment lost 6 bases and the V segment lost 0 bases, leaving 1 base of the junction unmatched. Germline V gene sequence: CDR1 SGHRS, CDR2 YFSETQ. Drawing the rest from reference TRBV5-1 and TRBJ2-3, the complete variable domain is KAGVTQTPRYLIKTRGQQVTLSCSPISGHRSVSWYQQTPGQGLQFLFEYFSETQRNKGNFPGRFSGRQFSNSRSEMNVSTLELGDSALYLCASSLAGGDTQYFGPGTRLTVL.

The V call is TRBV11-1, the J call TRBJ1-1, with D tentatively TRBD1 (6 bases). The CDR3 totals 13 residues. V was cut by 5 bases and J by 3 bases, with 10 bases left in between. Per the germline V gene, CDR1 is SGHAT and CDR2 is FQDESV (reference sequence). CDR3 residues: CASSPRQDTEAFF. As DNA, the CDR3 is TGTGCCAGCAGCCCTAGACAGGACACTGAAGCTTTCTTT.

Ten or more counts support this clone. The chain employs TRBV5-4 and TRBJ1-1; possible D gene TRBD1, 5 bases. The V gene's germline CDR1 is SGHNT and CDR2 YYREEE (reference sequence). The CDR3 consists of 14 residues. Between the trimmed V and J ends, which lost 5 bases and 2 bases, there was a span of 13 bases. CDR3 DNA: TGTGCCAGCAGGAAACAGGATTCTAACACTGAAGCTTTCTTT. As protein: CASRKQDSNTEAFF.

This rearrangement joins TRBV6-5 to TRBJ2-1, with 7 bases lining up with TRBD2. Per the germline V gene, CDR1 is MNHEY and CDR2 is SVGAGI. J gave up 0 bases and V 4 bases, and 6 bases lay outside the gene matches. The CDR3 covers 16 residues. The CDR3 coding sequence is TGTGCCAGCAGTTCACTAGGCGGGGGCTCCTACAATGAGCAGTTCTTC. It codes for CASSSLGGGSYNEQFF.

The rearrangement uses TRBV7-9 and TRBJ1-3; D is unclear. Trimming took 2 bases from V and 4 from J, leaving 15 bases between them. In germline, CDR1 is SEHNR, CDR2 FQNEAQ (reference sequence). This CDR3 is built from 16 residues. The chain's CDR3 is CASSLSRGVGGNTIYF. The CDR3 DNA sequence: TGTGCCAGCAGCTTAAGCCGAGGTGTCGGAGGAAACACCATATATTTT.

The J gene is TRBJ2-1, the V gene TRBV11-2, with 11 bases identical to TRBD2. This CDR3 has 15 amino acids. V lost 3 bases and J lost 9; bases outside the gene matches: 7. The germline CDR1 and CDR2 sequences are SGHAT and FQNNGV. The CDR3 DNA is TGTGCCAGCAGCTTCGTTACTAGCGGGAGTGGTGAGCAGTTCTTC. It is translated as CASSFVTSGSGEQFF.

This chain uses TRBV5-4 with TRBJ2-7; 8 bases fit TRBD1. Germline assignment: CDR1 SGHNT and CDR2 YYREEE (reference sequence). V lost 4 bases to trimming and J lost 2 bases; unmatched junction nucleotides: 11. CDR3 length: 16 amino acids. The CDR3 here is CASSPSPGTGTYEQYF. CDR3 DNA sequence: TGTGCCAGCAGCCCCTCGCCAGGGACAGGCACCTACGAGCAGTACTTC.

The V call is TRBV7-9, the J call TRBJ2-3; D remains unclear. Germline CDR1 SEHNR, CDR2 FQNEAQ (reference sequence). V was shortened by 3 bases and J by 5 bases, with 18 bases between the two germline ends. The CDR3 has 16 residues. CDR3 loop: CASSFHSPSARDTQYF. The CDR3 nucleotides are TGTGCCAGCAGCTTCCACTCACCTAGTGCTCGAGATACGCAGTATTTT.

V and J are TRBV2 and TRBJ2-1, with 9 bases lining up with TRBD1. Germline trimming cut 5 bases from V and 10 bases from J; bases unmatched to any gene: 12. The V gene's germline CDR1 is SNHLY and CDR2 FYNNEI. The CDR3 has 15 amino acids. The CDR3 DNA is TGTGCCAGCAGTCCCCCGGGACAGGGTCAGGCGGAGCAGTTCTTC. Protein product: CASSPPGQGQAEQFF.

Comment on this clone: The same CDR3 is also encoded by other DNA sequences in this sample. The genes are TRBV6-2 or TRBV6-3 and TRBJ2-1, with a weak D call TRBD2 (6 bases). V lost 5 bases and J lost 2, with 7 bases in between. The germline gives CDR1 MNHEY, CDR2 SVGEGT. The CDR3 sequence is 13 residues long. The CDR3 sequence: CASSPGAYNEQFF. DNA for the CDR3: TGTGCCAGCAGTCCGGGGGCCTACAATGAGCAGTTCTTC.